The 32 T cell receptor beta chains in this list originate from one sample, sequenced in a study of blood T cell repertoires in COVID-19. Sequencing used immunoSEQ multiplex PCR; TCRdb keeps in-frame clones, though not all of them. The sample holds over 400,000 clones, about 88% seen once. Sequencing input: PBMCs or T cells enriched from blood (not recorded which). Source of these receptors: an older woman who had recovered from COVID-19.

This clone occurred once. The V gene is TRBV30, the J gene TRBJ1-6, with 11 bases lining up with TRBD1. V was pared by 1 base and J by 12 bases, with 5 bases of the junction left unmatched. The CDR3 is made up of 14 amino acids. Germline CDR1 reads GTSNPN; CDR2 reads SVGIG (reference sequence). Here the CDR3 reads CAWSAGQGGIPLHF. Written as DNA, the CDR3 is TGTGCCTGGAGTGCGGGACAGGGGGGTATACCCCTCCACTTT.

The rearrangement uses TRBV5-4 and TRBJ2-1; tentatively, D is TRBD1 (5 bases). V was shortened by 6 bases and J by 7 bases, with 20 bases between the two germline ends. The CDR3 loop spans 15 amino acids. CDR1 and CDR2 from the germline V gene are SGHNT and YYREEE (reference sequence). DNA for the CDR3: TGTGCCAGCAATAGGCTGGGCCAGGGTGAGAATGAGCAGTTCTTC. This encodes CASNRLGQGENEQFF.

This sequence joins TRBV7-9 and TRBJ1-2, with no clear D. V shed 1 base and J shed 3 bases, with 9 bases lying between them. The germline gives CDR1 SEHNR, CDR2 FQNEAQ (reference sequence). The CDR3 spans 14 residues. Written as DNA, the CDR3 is TGTGCCAGCAGCTTAGACGGCCAGGACTATGGCTACACCTTC. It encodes CASSLDGQDYGYTF.

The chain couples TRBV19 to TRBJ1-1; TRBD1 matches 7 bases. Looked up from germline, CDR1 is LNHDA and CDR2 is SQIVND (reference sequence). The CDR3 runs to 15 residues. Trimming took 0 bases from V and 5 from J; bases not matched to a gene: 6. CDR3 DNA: TGTGCCAGTAGTATAGATGAAGACAGGGAAACTGAAGCTTTCTTT. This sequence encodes CASSIDEDRETEAFF.

The CDR3 spells CASSSLERGLAGVRDTQYF. For the CDR3, the DNA is TGCGCCAGCAGTAGTCTTGAGCGGGGACTAGCGGGGGTTCGGGATACGCAGTATTTT. The chain joins TRBV10-2 to TRBJ2-3; 14 bases fit TRBD2. After removal of 5 bases from V and 6 bases from J, the junction contained 16 bases not matched to a gene. Looked up from germline, CDR1 is WSHSY and CDR2 is SAAADI. The CDR3 runs to 19 residues.

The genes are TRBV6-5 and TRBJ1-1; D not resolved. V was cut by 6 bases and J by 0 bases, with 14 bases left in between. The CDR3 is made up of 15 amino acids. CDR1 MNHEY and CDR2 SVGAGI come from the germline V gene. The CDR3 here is CASSFLRAMNTEAFF. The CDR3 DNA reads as TGTGCCAGCAGCTTCCTGCGGGCCATGAACACTGAAGCTTTCTTT.

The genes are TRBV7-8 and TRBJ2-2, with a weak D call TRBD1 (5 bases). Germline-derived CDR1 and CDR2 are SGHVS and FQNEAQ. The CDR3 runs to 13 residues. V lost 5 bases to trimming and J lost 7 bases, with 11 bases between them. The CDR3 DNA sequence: TGTGCCAGCAGCGCCCGACAGAACGGGGAGCTGTTTTTT. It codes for CASSARQNGELFF.

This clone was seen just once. DNA of the CDR3: TGCGCCAGCAGTGCGGAGAGGGCGTGGGATACGCAGTATTTT. It codes for CASSAERAWDTQYF. The chain joins TRBV10-2 to TRBJ2-3; weak D call: TRBD2 (5 bases). Trimming stripped 4 bases from V and 6 bases from J, with 14 bases between. CDR3 length: 14 residues. Per the germline V gene, CDR1 is WSHSY and CDR2 is SAAADI.

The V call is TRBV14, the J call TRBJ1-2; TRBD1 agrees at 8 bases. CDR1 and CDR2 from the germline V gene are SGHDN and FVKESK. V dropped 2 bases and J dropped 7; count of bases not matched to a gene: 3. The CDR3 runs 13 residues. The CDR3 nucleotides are TGTGCCAGCAGCCAATCAGGGGGCCGTGGCTACACCTTC. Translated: CASSQSGGRGYTF.

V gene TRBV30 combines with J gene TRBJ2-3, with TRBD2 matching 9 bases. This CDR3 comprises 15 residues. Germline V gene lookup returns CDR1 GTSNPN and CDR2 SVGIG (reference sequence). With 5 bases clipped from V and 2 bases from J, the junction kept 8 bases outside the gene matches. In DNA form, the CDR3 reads TGTGCCTGGTTTAGCGGGGGCCTAGACACAGATACGCAGTATTTT. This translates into CAWFSGGLDTDTQYF.

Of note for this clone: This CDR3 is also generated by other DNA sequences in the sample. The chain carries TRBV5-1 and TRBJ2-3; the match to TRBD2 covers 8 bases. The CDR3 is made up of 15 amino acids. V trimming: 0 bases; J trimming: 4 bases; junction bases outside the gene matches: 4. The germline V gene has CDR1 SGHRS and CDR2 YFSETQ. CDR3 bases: TGCGCCAGCAGCTTGGCGGGGGGGCGTGCAGATACGCAGTATTTT. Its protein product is CASSLAGGRADTQYF.

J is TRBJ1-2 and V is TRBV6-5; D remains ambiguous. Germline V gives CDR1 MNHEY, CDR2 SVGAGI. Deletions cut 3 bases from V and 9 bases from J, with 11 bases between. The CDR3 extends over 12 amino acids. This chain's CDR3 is CASSYVADSYTF. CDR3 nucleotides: TGTGCCAGCAGTTATGTGGCAGACAGCTACACCTTC.

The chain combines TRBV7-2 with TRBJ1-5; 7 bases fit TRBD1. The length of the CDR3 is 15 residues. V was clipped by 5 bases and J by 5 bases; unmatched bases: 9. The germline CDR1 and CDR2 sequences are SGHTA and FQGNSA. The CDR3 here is CASSASRGLDQPQHF. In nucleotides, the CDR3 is TGTGCCAGCAGCGCAAGTAGGGGGCTCGATCAGCCCCAGCATTTT.

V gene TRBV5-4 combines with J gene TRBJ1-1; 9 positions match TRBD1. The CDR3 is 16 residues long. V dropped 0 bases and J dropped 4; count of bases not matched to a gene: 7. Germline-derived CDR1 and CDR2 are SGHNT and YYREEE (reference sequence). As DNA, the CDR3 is TGTGCCAGCAGCTTGGCGCGGACAGGGGCGGCCACTGAAGCTTTCTTT. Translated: CASSLARTGAATEAFF.

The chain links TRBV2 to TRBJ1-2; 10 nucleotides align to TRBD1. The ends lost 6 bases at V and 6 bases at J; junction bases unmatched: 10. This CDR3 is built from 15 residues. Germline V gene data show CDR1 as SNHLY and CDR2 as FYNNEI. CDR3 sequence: CASSLRTGGGDGYTF. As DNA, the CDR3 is TGTGCCAGCAGCCTTAGGACAGGGGGAGGGGATGGCTACACCTTC.

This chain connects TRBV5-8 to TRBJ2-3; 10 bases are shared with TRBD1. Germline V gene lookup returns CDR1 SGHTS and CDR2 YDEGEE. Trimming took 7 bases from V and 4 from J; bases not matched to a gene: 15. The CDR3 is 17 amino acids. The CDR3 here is CASPEGLGTGEPDTQYF. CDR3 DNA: TGTGCCAGCCCAGAAGGACTTGGGACAGGGGAACCAGATACGCAGTATTTT.

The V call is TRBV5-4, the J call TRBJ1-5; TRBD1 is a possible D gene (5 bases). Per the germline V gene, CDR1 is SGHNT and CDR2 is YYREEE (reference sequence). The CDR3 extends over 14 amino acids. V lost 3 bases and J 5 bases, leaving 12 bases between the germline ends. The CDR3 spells CASSSWGEDQPQHF. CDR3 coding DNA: TGTGCCAGCAGCTCCTGGGGGGAGGATCAGCCCCAGCATTTT.

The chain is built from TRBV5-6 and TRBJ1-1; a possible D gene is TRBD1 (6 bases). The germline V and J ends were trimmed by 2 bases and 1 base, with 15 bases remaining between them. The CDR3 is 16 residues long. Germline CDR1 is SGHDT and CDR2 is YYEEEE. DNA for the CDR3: TGTGCCAGCAGCTTCGTGGGGGCACAGGCGAACACTGAAGCTTTCTTT. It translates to CASSFVGAQANTEAFF. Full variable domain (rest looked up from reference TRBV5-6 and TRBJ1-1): DAGVTQSPTHLIKTRGQQVTLRCSPKSGHDTVSWYQQALGQGPQFIFQYYEEEERQRGNFPDRFSGHQFPNYSSELNVNALLLGDSALYLCASSFVGAQANTEAFFGQGTRLTVV.

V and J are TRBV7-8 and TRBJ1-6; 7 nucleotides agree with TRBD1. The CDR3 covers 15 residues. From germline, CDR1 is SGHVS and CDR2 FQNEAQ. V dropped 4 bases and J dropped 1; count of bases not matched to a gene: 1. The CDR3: CASSYRGSYNSPLHF. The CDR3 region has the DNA TGTGCCAGCAGCTACAGGGGATCCTATAATTCACCCCTCCACTTT.

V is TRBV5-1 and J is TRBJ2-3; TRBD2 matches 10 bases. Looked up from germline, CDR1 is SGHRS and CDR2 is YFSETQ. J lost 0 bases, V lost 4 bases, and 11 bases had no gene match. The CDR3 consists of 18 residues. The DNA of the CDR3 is TGCGCCAGCAGCCACGGTTGGACTAGCGGAGCTAGCACAGATACGCAGTATTTT. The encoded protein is CASSHGWTSGASTDTQYF.

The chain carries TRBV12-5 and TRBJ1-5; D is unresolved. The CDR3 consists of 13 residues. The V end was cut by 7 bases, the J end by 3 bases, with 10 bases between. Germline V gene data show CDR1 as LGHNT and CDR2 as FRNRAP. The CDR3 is CASAIEINQPQHF. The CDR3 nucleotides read TGTGCTAGTGCGATCGAGATCAATCAGCCCCAGCATTTT.

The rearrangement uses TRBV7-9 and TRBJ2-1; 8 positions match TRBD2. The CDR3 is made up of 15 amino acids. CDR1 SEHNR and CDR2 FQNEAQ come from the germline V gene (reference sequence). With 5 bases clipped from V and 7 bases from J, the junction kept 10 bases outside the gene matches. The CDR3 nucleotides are TGTGCCAGCAGCGCATCCGGGACTAGACCGAATGAGCAGTTCTTC. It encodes CASSASGTRPNEQFF.

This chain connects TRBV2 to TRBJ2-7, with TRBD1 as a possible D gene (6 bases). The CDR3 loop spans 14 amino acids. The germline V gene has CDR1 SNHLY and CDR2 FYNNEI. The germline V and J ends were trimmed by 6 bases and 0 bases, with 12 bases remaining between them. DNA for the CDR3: TGTGCCAGCAGGGTCGGGACATACTCCTACGAGCAGTACTTC. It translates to CASRVGTYSYEQYF.

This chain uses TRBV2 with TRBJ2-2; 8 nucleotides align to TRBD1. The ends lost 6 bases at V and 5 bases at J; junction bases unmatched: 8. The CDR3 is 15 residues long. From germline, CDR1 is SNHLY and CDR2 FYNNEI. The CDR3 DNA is TGTGCCAGCAGATTCAGGGGGCCGGGGACCGGGGAGCTGTTTTTT. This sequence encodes CASRFRGPGTGELFF.

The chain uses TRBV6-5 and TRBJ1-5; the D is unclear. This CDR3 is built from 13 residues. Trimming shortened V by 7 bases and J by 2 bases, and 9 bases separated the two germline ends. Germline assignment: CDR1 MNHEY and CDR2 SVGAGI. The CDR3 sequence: CASKLLGNQPQHF. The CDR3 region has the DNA TGTGCCAGCAAGCTATTAGGCAATCAGCCCCAGCATTTT.

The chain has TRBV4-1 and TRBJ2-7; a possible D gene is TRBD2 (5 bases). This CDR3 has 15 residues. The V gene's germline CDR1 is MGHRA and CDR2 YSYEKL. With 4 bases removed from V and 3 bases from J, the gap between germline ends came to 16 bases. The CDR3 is CASSPSILEGYEQYF. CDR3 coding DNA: TGCGCCAGCAGCCCAAGTATACTAGAGGGCTACGAGCAGTACTTC.

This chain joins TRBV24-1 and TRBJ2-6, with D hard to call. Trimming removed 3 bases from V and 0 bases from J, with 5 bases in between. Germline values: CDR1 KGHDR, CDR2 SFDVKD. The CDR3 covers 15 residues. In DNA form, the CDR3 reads TGTGCCACCAGTGATCTAAGCTCTGGGGCCAACGTCCTGACTTTC. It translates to CATSDLSSGANVLTF.

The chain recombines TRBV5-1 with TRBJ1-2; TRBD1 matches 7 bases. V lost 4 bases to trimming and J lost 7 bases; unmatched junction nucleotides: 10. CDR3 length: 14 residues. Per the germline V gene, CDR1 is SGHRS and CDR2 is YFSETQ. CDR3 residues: CASSQGQGDVGYTF. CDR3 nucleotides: TGCGCCAGCAGCCAAGGGCAGGGGGACGTTGGCTACACCTTC.

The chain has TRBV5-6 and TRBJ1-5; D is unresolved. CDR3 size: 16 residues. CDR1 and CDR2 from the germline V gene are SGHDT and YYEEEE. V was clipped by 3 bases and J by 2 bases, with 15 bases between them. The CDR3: CASSSIGSGRNQPQHF. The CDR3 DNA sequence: TGTGCCAGCAGCTCCATCGGTTCGGGTCGCAATCAGCCCCAGCATTTT. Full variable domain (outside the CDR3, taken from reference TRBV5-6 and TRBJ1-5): DAGVTQSPTHLIKTRGQQVTLRCSPKSGHDTVSWYQQALGQGPQFIFQYYEEEERQRGNFPDRFSGHQFPNYSSELNVNALLLGDSALYLCASSSIGSGRNQPQHFGDGTRLSIL.

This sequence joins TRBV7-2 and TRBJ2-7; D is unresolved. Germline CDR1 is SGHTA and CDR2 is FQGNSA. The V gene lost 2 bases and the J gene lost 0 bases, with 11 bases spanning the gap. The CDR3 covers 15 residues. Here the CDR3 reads CASSLSPSYSYEQYF. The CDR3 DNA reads TGTGCCAGCAGCTTATCGCCTTCCTACTCCTACGAGCAGTACTTC.

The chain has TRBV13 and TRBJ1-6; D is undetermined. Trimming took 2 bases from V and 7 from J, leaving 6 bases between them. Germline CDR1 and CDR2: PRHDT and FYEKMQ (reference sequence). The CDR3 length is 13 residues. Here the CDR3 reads CASSLPGNSPLHF. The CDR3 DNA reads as TGTGCCAGCAGCTTACCAGGCAATTCACCCCTCCACTTT.

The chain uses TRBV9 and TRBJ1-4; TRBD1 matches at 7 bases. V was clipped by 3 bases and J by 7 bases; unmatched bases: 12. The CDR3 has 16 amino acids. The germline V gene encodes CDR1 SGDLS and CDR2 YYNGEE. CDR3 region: CASSDNSGTEAEKLFF. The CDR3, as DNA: TGTGCCAGCAGCGATAACTCGGGGACAGAGGCTGAAAAACTGTTTTTT.